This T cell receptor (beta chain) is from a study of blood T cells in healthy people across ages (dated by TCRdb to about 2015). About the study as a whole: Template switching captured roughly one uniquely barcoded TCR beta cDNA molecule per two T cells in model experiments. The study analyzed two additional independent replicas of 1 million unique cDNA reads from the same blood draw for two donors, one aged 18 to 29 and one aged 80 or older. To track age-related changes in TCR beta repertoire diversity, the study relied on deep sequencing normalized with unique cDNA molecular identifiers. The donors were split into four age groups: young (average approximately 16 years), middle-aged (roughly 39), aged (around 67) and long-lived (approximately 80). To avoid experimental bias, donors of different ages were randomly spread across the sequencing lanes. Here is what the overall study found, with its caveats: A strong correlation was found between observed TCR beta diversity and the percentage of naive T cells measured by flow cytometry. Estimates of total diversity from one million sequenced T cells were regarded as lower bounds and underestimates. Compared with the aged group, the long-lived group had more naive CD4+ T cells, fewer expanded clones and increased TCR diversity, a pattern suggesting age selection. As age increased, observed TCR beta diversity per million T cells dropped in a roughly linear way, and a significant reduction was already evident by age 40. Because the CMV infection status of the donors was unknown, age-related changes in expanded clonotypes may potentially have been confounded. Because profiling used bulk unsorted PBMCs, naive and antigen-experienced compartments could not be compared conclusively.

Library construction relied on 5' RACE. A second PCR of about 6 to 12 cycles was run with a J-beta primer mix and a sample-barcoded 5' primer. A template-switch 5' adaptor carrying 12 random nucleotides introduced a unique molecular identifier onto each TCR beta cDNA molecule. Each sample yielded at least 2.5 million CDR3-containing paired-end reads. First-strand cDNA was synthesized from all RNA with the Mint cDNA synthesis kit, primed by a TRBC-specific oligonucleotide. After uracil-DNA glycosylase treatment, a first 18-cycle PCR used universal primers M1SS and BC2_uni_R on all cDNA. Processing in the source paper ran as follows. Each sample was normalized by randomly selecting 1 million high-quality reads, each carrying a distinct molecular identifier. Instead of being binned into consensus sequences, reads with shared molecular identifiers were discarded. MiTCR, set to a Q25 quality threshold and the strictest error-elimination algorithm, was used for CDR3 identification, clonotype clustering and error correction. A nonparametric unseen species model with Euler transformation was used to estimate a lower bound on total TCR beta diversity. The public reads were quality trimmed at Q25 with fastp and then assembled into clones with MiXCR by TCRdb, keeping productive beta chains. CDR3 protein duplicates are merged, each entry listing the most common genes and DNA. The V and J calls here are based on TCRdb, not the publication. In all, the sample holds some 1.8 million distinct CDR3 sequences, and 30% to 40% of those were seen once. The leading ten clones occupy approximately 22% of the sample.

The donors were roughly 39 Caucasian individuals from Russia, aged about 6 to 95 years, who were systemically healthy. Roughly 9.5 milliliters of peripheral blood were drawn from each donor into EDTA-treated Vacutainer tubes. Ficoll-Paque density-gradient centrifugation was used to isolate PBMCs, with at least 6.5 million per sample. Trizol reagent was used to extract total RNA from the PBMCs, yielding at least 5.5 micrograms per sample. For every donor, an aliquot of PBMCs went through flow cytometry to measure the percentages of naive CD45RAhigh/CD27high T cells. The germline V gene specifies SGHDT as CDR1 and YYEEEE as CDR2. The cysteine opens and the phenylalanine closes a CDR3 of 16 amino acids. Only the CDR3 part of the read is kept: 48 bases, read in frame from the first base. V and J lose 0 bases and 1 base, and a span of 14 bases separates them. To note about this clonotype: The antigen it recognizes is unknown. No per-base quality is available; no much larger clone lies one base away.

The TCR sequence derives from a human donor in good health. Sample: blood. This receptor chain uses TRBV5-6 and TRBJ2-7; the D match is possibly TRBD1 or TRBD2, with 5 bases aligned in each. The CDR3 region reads CASSLVVASGSYEQYF. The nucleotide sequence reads TGTGCCAGCAGCTTGGTCGTAGCGTCAGGGTCCTACGAGCAGTACTTC.